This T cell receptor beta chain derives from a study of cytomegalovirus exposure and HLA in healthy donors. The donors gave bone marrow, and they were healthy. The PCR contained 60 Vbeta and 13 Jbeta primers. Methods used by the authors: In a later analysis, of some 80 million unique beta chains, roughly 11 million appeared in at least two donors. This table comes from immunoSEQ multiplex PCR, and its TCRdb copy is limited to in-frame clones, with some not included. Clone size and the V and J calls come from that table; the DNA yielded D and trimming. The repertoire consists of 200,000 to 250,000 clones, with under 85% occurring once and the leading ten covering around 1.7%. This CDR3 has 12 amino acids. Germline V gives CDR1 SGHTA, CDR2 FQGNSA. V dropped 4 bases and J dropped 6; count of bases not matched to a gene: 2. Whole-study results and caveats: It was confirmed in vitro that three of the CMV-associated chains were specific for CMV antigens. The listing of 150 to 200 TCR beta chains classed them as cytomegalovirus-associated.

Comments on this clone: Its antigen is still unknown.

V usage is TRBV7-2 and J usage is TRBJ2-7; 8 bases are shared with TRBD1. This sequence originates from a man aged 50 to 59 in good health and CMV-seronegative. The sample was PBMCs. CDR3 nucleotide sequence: TGTGCCAGCAGCTCAGGGGGCTTCGAGCAGTACTTC. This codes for CASSSGGFEQYF.